This T cell receptor (beta chain) comes out of a study of radiation and T cells in renal cell carcinoma. Study-wide results and caveats: Top tumor clonotypes rose in blood 2 weeks post-radiation, then contracted.

This clone was detected a few times. Its antigen remains unidentified. At the DNA level, this CDR3 is encoded by other sequences in the same sample as well. Assay used: immunoSEQ multiplex PCR; TCRdb lists only in-frame clones, some missing. This sample yields about 150,000 clones, of which around 90% are seen a single time; roughly 4% belongs to the top ten. The CDR3 covers 13 residues. Deletions cut 7 bases from V and 0 bases from J, with 8 bases between. Germline CDR1 and CDR2: MNHNY and SVGAGI (reference sequence). Time point of the sample: baseline pretreatment blood. Treatment indicated: 15 Gy SBRT to primary tumor, nephrectomy 4 weeks later.

The chain couples TRBV6-6 to TRBJ2-3; tentative D call: TRBD2 (5 bases). The source is a woman in her 70s with renal cell carcinoma. Sequencing used blood, obtained from a patient whose treatment included radiotherapy and nephrectomy. Written as DNA, the CDR3 is TGTGCCAGCACCCGGGGTAGCACAGATACGCAGTATTTT. Protein sequence: CASTRGSTDTQYF.